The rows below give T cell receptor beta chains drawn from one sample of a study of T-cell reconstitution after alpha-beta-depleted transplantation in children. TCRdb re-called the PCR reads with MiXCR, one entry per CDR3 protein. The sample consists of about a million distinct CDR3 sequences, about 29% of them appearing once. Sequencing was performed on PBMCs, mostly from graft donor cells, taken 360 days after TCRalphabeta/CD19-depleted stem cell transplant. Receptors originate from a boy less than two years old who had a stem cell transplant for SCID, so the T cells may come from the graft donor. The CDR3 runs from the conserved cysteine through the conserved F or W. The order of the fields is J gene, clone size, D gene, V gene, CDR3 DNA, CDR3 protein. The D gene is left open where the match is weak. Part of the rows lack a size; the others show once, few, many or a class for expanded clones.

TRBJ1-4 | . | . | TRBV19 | TGTGCCAGTCGAATGGCGGGATCGGGGACTACAGAAAAACTGTTTTTT | CASRMAGSGTTEKLFF
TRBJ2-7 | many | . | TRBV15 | TGTGCCACCAGCAGAGAGGATAGGGGGACCTACGAGCAGTACTTC | CATSREDRGTYEQYF
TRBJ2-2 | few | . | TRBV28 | TGTGCCAGCAGTTTACCCCCGGCAGGATCAGGCGGGGAGCTGTTTTTT | CASSLPPAGSGGELFF
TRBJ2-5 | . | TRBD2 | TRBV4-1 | TGCGCCAGCAGCCGCGGTCCGGGGAGGGGCCGGACCCAGTACTTC | CASSRGPGRGRTQYF
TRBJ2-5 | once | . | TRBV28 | TGTGCCAGCAGTTTAACAGGCCGTCAGTACTTC | CASSLTGRQYF
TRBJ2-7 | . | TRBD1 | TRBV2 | TGTGCCAGCAGCCGAGGGGCAGGGGGAGCCTACGAGCAGTACTTC | CASSRGAGGAYEQYF
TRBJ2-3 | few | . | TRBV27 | TGTGCCAGCAGGATTTCCGGGACACTGAGGGATACGCAGTATTTT | CASRISGTLRDTQYF
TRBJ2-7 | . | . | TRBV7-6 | TGTGCCAGCAGCTTAGGACTAACCGAGCAGTACTTC | CASSLGLTEQYF
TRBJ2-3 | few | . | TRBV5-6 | TGTGCCAGCAGCTTGTCTGCTATGGTGGCGAGGTCAGATACGCAGTATTTT | CASSLSAMVARSDTQYF
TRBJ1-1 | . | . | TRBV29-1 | TGCAGCGTTGGAATATTGGGACGTAAAAACACTGAAGCTTTCTTT | CSVGILGRKNTEAFF
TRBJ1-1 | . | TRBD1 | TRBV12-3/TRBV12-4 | TGTGCCAGCAGTCCGAACCAGGGGGGGTTGAACACTGAAGCTTTCTTT | CASSPNQGGLNTEAFF
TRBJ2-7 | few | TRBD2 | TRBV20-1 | TGCAGTGCTAGAGATTGGGAGGGCAGACCTTCCTACGAGCAGTACTTC | CSARDWEGRPSYEQYF
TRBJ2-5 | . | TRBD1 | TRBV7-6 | TGTGCCAGCAGCTTAGCGCCGCGACAGGGGAGAGAGACCCAGTACTTC | CASSLAPRQGRETQYF
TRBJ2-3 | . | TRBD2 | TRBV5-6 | TGTGCCAGCAGCTTGCCCCCCGGAGCGGGGGCGTTTTGGGGCACAGATACGCAGTATTTT | CASSLPPGAGAFWGTDTQYF
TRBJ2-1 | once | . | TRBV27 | TGTGCCAGCAGTCCCCTTGTTCCCTCAATTTATGGGCAGTTCTTC | CASSPLVPSIYGQFF
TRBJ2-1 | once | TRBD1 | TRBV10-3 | TGTGCCATCAGACCGGGACAGGGGGGGAATGAGCAGTTCTTC | CAIRPGQGGNEQFF
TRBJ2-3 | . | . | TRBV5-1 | TGCGCCAGCAGCTTGCGCGGGGCGCACACAGATACGCAGTATTTT | CASSLRGAHTDTQYF
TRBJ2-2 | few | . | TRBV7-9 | TGTGCCAGCAGTCCCTTTAGGTGGATCGACACCGGGGAGCTGTTTTTT | CASSPFRWIDTGELFF
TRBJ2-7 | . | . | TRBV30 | TGTGCCTCCCGCCCCCCGGAATCCTACGAGCAGTACTTC | CASRPPESYEQYF
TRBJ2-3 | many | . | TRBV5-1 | TGCGCCAGCAGCTTGGAACAGAGCACAGATACGCAGTATTTT | CASSLEQSTDTQYF
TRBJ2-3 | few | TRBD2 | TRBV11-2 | TGTGCCAGCAGCAAGGGACTAGCGGGGGGCACAGATACGCAGTATTTT | CASSKGLAGGTDTQYF
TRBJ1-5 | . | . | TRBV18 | TGTGCCAGCTCACCAGGACAGTTACAGCCCCAGCATTTT | CASSPGQLQPQHF
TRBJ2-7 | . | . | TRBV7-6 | TGTGCCAGCAGCTTAGGGATAGGGGGGGCGGCCGGCGAGCAGTACTTC | CASSLGIGGAAGEQYF
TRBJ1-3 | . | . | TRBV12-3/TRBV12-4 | TGTGCCAGCAGTCCTGGACGGGGCGTCCCGCACACCATATATTTT | CASSPGRGVPHTIYF
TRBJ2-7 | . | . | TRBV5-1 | TGCGCCAGCAGCTTGACGGCTTCGGGAGAGCAGTACTTC | CASSLTASGEQYF
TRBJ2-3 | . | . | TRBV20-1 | TGCAGTGCTAGTGGGCGCGGAGGGGGGGCTGTAGATACGCAGTATTTT | CSASGRGGGAVDTQYF
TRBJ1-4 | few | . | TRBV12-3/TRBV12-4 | TGTGCCAGCAGTTTTGGGGCCTATGAAAAACTGTTTTTT | CASSFGAYEKLFF
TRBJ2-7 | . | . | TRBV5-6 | TGTGCCAGCAGCTCAGCGGGACACCGCCCCTACGAGCAGTACTTC | CASSSAGHRPYEQYF
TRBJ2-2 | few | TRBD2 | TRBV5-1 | TGCGCCAGCAGCCTGGGGGGAGGGGCCGCGAACACCGGGGAGCTGTTTTTT | CASSLGGGAANTGELFF
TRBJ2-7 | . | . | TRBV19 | TGTGCCAGTAGTATAGCCTCAGGACGGAACTCCTACGAGCAGTACTTC | CASSIASGRNSYEQYF
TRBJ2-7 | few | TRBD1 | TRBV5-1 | TGCGCCAGCAGCTTAGGGACAGGCTTCTCCTACGAGCAGTACTTC | CASSLGTGFSYEQYF
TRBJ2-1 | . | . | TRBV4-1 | TGCGCCAGCAGCCAAGGAGGGATAGCGGATGAGCAGTTCTTC | CASSQGGIADEQFF
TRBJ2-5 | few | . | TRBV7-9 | TGTGCCAGCAGCCAAGGGTCGGGTAGCCAGTACTTC | CASSQGSGSQYF
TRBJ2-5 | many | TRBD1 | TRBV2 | TGTGCCAGCAGAGACAGGGGTGGACAAGAGACCCAGTACTTC | CASRDRGGQETQYF
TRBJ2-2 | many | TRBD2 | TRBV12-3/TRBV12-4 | TGTGCCAGCAGTTTGGGTCGGGGGGCGAACACCGGGGAGCTGTTTTTT | CASSLGRGANTGELFF
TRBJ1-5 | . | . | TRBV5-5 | TGTGCCAGCAGCTTGTTGCAGGGCCCTAGTCAGCCCCAGCATTTT | CASSLLQGPSQPQHF
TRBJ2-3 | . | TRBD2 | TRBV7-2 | TGTGCCAGCAGCGGACTAGCGGGGGGTCGAACAGATACGCAGTATTTT | CASSGLAGGRTDTQYF
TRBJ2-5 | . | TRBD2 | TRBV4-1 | TGCGCCAGCAGCCAAGAGCATACTAGCGGGGATACAAGTTGGGAGACCCAGTACTTC | CASSQEHTSGDTSWETQYF
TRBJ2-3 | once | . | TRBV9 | TGTGCCAGCAGCGCCGGGGGGCTACTAGATACGCAGTATTTT | CASSAGGLLDTQYF
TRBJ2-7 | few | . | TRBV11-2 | TGTGCCAGCAGCTTCACAGGGTTTTACGAGCAGTACTTC | CASSFTGFYEQYF
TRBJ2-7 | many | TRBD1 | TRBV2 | TGTGCCAGCAGGAGACAGGGTAGCTCCTACGAGCAGTACTTC | CASRRQGSSYEQYF